These T cell receptor beta chains were read from a single sample in a study of blood T cells in healthy people across ages. Each CDR3 protein gets one entry after TCRdb re-called the 5' RACE reads with MiXCR. The sample lists hundreds of thousands of distinct CDR3 sequences, approximately 51% occurring once. Sequencing used blood. The receptors here all came from a man aged 55 to 70 in good health. The CDR3 runs from the conserved cysteine through the conserved F or W. D genes are given only for firm matches. Size tells how often a clone was seen (once, few, many) or the class of an expanded clone, and some rows leave it out.

>TRBJ1-2|.|TRBV20-1|.
CSVAVGGYTF
TGCAGTGTCGCGGTAGGGGGCTACACCTTC
>TRBJ2-3|.|TRBV20-1|TRBD2
CSARLSGGGDTQYF
TGCAGTGCCCGACTTAGCGGGGGGGGCGATACGCAGTATTTT
>TRBJ2-7|.|TRBV27|.
CASSSPLGGTGTYEQYF
TGTGCCAGCAGTTCCCCGTTGGGAGGGACAGGCACCTACGAGCAGTACTTC
>TRBJ2-3|.|TRBV20-1|.
CSARARDHSTDTQYF
TGCAGTGCTAGGGCCAGAGACCATAGCACAGATACGCAGTATTTT
>TRBJ2-1|many|TRBV7-3|TRBD1
CASSPRGQGGANEQFF
TGTGCCAGCAGTCCTAGGGGACAGGGGGGGGCCAATGAGCAGTTCTTC
>TRBJ1-2|.|TRBV12-3/TRBV12-4|TRBD1
CASSYDRGRRGYTF
TGTGCCAGCAGCTACGACAGGGGGCGGCGGGGCTACACCTTC
>TRBJ2-3|.|TRBV7-2|.
CASSLDGLPYQSTQYF
TGTGCCAGCAGCTTAGACGGACTCCCCTACCAGAGTACGCAGTATTTT
>TRBJ2-2|many|TRBV6-5|TRBD2
CASRGEGDTGELFF
TGTGCCAGCAGAGGGGAGGGAGACACCGGGGAGCTGTTTTTT
>TRBJ1-1|few|TRBV25-1|.
CASTPGGTEAFF
TGTGCCAGCACCCCTGGTGGCACTGAAGCTTTCTTT
>TRBJ2-5|once|TRBV7-2|TRBD1
CASSPSGTGINEQYF
TGTGCCAGCAGCCCGTCCGGGACAGGGATCAATGAGCAGTACTTC